One T cell receptor (beta chain) is described in this entry. Per germline, CDR1 LNHDA and CDR2 SQIVND (reference sequence). With 5 bases removed from V and 10 bases from J, the gap between germline ends came to 18 bases. CDR3 length: 15 amino acids. This specimen comes from a study of T cell responses to AZD1222 COVID-19 vaccine. Some clones are missing from TCRdb's copy, which holds only in-frame ones; the method was immunoSEQ multiplex PCR. The table has about 150,000 clones, 88% seen once; the top ten hold about 3.2%. J is TRBJ1-6 and V is TRBV19; D possibly corresponds to TRBD1 (5 bases). The sequence came from an adult in good health. Sequences were derived from peripheral blood, sampled on day 0 of MenACWY control vaccination. This chain's CDR3 is CASSATGGLKSPLHF. The CDR3 nucleotides read TGTGCCAGTAGTGCGACCGGGGGGTTGAAATCACCCCTCCACTTT.